The T cell receptor (beta chain) under discussion was sequenced for a study of CD8 T cells in ankylosing spondylitis. Notes on the study in general: Previously reported in reactive arthritis synovial fluid and blood were some of the motif variants.

TCRdb ran MiXCR on the 5' RACE reads and lists one entry per CDR3 protein. The sample includes more than 150,000 distinct CDR3 sequences, 18% of them seen just once. The germline V gene has CDR1 MNHNY and CDR2 SVGAGI (reference sequence). This CDR3 is built from 17 residues. V lost 0 bases, J lost 0 bases, and 11 bases lay in between. Many counts were recorded for this clonotype. What it recognizes is unknown. The chain uses TRBV6-6 and TRBJ2-2, with D maybe TRBD2 (6 bases). The sample taken for sequencing was blood, either unsorted or a sorted T cell fraction (not recorded which). The clonotype originates from a male donor aged 10-30 years with ankylosing spondylitis or in good health (not recorded which). CDR3 amino acids: CASSYSKGRSNTGELFF. The CDR3 DNA reads TGTGCCAGCAGTTACTCGAAGGGGAGGTCGAACACCGGGGAGCTGTTTTTT.